This T cell receptor (beta chain) was found in a study of blood T cell repertoires in COVID-19. The overall study: Sites across the United States, Italy and Spain contributed samples from acute and convalescent COVID-19. PBMCs, B-cell-depleted T cells, or T cells provided the cDNA or gDNA that made up the material.

In the original analysis: Cell counts per sample came from amplifying reference gene primers. Profiled with immunoSEQ multiplex PCR; TCRdb holds only in-frame clones, not every one. V and J calls and clone size are given by that table; D and trimming were obtained from the DNA. The data contain about 140,000 clones, around 78% of them singletons. V lost 2 bases and J lost 5, with 13 bases in between. The CDR3 sequence is 16 residues long. Per germline, CDR1 SGHTA and CDR2 FQGTGA. The sample taken for sequencing was peripheral blood. The TCR sequence derives from a woman over 75 with active or convalescent COVID-19. The chain has TRBV7-3 and TRBJ1-6; D gene uncertain. As DNA, the CDR3 is TGTGCCAGCAGCTTATCCCCACTGACTAATAATTCACCCCTCCACTTT. Translated: CASSLSPLTNNSPLHF.